The clone carrying this T cell receptor (beta chain) has a handful of counts. Its antigen is unknown. This sample was taken from a study of OX40 agonist ivuxolimab in advanced cancers. Study at large: Earlier anti-PD-1, anti-PD-L1 or anti-CTLA-4 therapy was permitted; 30% to 50% had received some.

Sequencing was performed with immunoSEQ multiplex PCR; in TCRdb, only in-frame clones are kept and a portion is missing. The sample has about 91,000 clones; 85% to 90% are singletons. Notes on the study in general: Among T cells, CD8+ cells averaged more expanded clones than CD4+ cells.

Blood sampling took place at baseline, cycle 4 day 1, and cycle 7 day 1. This specimen was CD4+ or CD8+ T cells sorted from blood, taken in a trial of the OX40 agonist ivuxolimab. The sequence was collected from an adult with an advanced solid tumor such as melanoma, head and neck, liver or kidney cancer.

DNA for the CDR3: TGTGCCAGTAGTAGAGGACCCAACCAAGAGACCCAGTACTTC. Protein sequence: CASSRGPNQETQYF. The chain couples TRBV19 to TRBJ2-5, with D unclear. This CDR3 is 14 amino acids long. The V and J ends lost 4 bases and 0 bases respectively, with 9 bases between them. CDR1 and CDR2 from the germline V gene are LNHDA and SQIVND (reference sequence).